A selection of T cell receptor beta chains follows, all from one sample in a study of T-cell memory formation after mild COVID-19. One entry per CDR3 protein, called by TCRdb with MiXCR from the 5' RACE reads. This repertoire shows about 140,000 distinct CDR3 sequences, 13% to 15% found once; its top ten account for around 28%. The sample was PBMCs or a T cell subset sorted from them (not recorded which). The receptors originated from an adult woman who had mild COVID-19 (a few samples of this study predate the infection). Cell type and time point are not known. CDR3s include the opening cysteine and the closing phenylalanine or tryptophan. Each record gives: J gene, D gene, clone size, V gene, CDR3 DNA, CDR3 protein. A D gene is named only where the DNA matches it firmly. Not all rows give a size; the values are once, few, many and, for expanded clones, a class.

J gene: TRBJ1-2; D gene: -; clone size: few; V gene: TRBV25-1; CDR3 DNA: TGTGCCAGCAGTGGGGGGGGAAGGAATGGCTACACCTTC; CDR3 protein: CASSGGGRNGYTF
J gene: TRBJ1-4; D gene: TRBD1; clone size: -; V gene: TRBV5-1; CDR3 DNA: TGCGCCAGCAGCTCCCCCGGGACAGGGGGCCCGGTGGATGAAAAACTGTTTTTT; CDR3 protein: CASSSPGTGGPVDEKLFF
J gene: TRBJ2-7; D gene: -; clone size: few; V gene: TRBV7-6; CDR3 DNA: TGTGCCAGCACCCCCATGGAGTGGGGGCTTTCCCCCTACGAGCAGTACTTC; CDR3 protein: CASTPMEWGLSPYEQYF
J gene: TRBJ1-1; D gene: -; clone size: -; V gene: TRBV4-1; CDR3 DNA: TGCGCCAGCAGCCTAGAAGATAAGGCGAACACTGAAGCTTTCTTT; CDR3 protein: CASSLEDKANTEAFF
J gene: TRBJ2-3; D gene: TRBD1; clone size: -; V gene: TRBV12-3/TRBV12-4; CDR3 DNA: TGTGCCAGCAGTTCGCGGACAGGGGGCGCCGATACGCAGTATTTT; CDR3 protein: CASSSRTGGADTQYF
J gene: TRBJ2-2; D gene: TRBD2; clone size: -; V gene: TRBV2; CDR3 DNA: TGTGCCAGCAGTGAACGGCTAGCGGGTATAACCGGGGAGCTGTTTTTT; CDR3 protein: CASSERLAGITGELFF
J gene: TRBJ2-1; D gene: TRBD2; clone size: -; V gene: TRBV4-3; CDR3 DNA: TGCGCCAGCAGCCTGCGGACTAGCGGGAGGGTCGACAATGAGCAGTTCTTC; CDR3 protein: CASSLRTSGRVDNEQFF
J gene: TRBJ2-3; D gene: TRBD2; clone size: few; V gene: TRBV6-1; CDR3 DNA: TGTGCCAGCCTCATACTAGCGGGGGTAGGAGATACGCAGTATTTT; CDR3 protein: CASLILAGVGDTQYF
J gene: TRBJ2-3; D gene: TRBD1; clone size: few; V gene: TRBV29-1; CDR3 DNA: TGCAGCGTTGAAGATCGGACAGGGAGCACAGATACGCAGTATTTT; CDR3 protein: CSVEDRTGSTDTQYF
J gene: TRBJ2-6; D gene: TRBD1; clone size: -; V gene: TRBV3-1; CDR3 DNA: TGTGCCAGCAGTCCCGGGACAGGGATCTCTGGGGCCAACGTCCTGACTTTC; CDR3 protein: CASSPGTGISGANVLTF
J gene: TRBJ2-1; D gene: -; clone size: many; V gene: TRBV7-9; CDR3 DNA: TGTGCCAGCAGCTTAGCGGAGGGCAGGGTCTCCTACAATGAGCAGTTCTTC; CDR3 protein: CASSLAEGRVSYNEQFF
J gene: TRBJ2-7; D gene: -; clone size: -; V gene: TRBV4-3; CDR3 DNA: TGCGCCAGCAGCCAAGGCGGCGGAATGGGTTACGAGCAGTACTTC; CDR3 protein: CASSQGGGMGYEQYF
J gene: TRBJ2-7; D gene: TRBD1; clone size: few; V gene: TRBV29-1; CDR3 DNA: TGCAGCGTTGAACGCCCCGGACAGGGATTGCCCTACGAGCAGTACTTC; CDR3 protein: CSVERPGQGLPYEQYF
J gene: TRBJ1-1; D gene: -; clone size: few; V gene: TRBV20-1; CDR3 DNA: TGCAGTGCTAGAGATGGGGTGAGGGACACTGAAGCTTTCTTT; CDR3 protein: CSARDGVRDTEAFF
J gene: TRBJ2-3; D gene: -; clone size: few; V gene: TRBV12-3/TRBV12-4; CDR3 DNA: TGTGCCAGCAACTCTCAAGGGGCTAGGGTAGATACGCAGTATTTT; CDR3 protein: CASNSQGARVDTQYF
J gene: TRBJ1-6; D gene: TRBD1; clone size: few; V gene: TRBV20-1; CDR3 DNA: TGCAGTGCTAGAGACGACAGGGTCTCCTATAATTCACCCCTCCACTTT; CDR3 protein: CSARDDRVSYNSPLHF
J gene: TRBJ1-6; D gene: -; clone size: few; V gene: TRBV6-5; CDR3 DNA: TGTGCCAGCAGCCGGGACCGTTATAATTCACCCCTCCACTTT; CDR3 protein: CASSRDRYNSPLHF
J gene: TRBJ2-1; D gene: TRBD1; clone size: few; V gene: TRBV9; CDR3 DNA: TGTGCCAGCACAGCCACAGGGGTTCCTTACAATGAGCAGTTCTTC; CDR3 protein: CASTATGVPYNEQFF
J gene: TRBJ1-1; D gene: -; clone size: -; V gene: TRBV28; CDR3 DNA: TGTGCCAGCAGTTTAACTCCCCTCGGGATGACTGAAGCTTTCTTT; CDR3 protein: CASSLTPLGMTEAFF
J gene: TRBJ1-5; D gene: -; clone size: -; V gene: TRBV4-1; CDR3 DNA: TGCGCCAGCAGCCAAGTTGAACTGAGCGATCAGCCCCAGCATTTT; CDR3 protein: CASSQVELSDQPQHF
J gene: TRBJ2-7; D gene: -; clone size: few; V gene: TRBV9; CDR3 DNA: TGTGCCAGCAGCGTTTACTGGACAGCGAGCTACGAGCAGTACTTC; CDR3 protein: CASSVYWTASYEQYF
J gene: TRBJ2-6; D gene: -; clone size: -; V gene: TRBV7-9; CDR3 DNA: TGTGCCAGCAGCTCGACTTACTCTGGGGCCAACGTCCTGACTTTC; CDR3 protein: CASSSTYSGANVLTF
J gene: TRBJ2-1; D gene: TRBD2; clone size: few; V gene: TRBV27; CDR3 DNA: TGTGCCAGCAGTCCCGGACTAGCGGGAGTTGGTGAGCAGTTCTTC; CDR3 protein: CASSPGLAGVGEQFF
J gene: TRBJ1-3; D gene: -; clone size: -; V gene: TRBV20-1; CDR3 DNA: TGCAGTGCTAGAGATCCCCGGGACGGAGGAAACACCATATATTTT; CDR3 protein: CSARDPRDGGNTIYF
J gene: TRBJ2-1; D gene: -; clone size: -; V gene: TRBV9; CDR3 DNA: TGTGCCAGCAGCGTACCCCCGGGCGGGACTTCCTACAATGAGCAGTTCTTC; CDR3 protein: CASSVPPGGTSYNEQFF
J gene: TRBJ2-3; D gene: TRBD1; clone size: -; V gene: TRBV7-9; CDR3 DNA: TGTGCCAGCAGCCGACAGGGTTCGAGCACAGATACGCAGTATTTT; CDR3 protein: CASSRQGSSTDTQYF
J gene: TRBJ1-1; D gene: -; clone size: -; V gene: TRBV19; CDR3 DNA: TGTGCCAGTAGTATAAAAGGAGTTATGAACACTGAAGCTTTCTTT; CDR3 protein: CASSIKGVMNTEAFF
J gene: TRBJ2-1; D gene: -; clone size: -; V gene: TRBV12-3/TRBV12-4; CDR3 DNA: TGTGCCAGCAGTTTAAACGTAGCGGACCCCTCCGACAATGAGCAGTTCTTC; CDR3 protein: CASSLNVADPSDNEQFF